This entry is about one TCR beta chain. Its antigen is unknown. The data were taken from a study of CD8 T cells in ankylosing spondylitis. V lost 4 bases to trimming and J lost 2 bases, with 11 bases between them. The CDR3 length is 14 residues. Looked up from germline, CDR1 is MNHEY and CDR2 is SVGAGI. In TCRdb, the 5' RACE reads were re-called with MiXCR into one record per CDR3 protein. The repertoire has 350,000 to 550,000 distinct CDR3 sequences, roughly 25% of them found once; the top ten carry roughly 0.8%. Study observations and caveats: Within ankylosing spondylitis blood, a TCR beta motif made up of several highly homologous variants appeared to be characteristic. Reports say disease-linked clones showed up significantly more in matched ankylosing spondylitis synovial fluid.

The origin of this receptor is a male donor with ankylosing spondylitis. The V gene is TRBV6-5, the J gene TRBJ1-2, with D perhaps matching TRBD1 (5 bases). Sequencing input: blood, either unsorted or a sorted T cell fraction (not recorded which). For the CDR3, the DNA is TGTGCCAGCAGTTCTTACAGGATAAACTATGGCTACACCTTC. Its translation: CASSSYRINYGYTF.